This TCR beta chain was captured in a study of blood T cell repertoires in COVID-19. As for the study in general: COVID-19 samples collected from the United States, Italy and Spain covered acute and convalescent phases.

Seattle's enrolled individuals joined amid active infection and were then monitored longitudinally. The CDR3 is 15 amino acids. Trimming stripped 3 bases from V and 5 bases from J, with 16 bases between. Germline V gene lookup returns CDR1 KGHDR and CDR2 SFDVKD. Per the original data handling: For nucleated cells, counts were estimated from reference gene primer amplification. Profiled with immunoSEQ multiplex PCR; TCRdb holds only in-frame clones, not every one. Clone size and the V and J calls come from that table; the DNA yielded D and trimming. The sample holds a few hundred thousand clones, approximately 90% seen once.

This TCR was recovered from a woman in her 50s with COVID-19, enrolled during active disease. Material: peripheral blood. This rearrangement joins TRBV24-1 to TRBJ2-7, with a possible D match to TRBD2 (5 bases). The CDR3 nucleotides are TGTGCCACCAGTGATCCCAAGGTTCCGGGGAACGAGCAGTACTTC. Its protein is CATSDPKVPGNEQYF.